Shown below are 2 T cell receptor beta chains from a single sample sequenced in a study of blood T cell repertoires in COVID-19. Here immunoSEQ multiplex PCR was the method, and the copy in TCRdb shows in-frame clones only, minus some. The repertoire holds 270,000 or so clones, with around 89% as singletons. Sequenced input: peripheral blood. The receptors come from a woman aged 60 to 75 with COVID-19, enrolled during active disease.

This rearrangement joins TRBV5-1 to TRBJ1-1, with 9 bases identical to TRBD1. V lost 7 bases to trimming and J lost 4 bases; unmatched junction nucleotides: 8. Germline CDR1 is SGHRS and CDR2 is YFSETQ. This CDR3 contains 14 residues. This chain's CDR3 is CASRPGQGGTEAFF. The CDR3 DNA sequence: TGCGCCAGCCGGCCGGGACAGGGAGGCACTGAAGCTTTCTTT.

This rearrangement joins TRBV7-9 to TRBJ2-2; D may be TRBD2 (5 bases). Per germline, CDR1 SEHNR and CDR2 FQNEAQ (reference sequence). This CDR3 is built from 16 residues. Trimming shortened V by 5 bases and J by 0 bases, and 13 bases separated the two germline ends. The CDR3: CASSHSGSSNTGELFF. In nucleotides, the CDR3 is TGTGCCAGCAGCCATAGTGGGAGCTCGAACACCGGGGAGCTGTTTTTT.